The 12 T cell receptor beta chains below come from one sample, sequenced in a study of persistence of HIV-infected CD4 T cells. Cells were stimulated with CMV-infected fibroblast lysates at approximately 10 ug/mL. Memory cells lacking CD40L and CD69 with high CD45RO were sorted. The immunoSEQ assay was version 4, run in survey mode. Generated by immunoSEQ multiplex PCR, the TCRdb table keeps only in-frame clones and is missing some. This table has some 30,000 clones, roughly 82% appearing once. No antigen has been assigned to these receptors. This sample comprised CD4+ T cells sorted from PBMCs after approximately 20-hour stimulation, obtained from a patient who received antiretroviral therapy. These receptors all stem from an adult woman with HIV who was CMV-seropositive.

This clone was counted a few times. Other nucleotide sequences in the sample specify the same CDR3. V and J are TRBV18 and TRBJ2-7, with D maybe TRBD2 (6 bases). The length of the CDR3 is 13 residues. V lost 3 bases and J 7 bases, leaving 13 bases between the germline ends. CDR1 and CDR2 (germline): KGHSH, LQKENI. CDR3: CASSPGEAGEQYF. CDR3 nucleotide sequence: TGTGCCAGCTCACCGGGGGAGGCGGGGGAGCAGTACTTC.

Notes on this clone: Sequence at one end of the junction differs from germline and may be a read error. The J gene is TRBJ2-7, the V gene TRBV27, with D hard to call. Germline V gene lookup returns CDR1 MNHEY and CDR2 SMNVEV (reference sequence). The CDR3 covers 14 residues. CDR3 sequence reads: CASSPRAGSSEQYF. The CDR3 DNA is TGTGCCAGCAGCCCTCGGGCCGGCTCCTCCGAGCAGTACTTC.

The V and J genes are TRBV10-3 and TRBJ2-7, with D possibly TRBD2 on 6 matching bases. Trimming shortened V by 7 bases and J by 7 bases, and 20 bases separated the two germline ends. The CDR3 has 14 residues. Per germline, CDR1 ENHRY and CDR2 SYGVKD. The chain's CDR3 is CAIKLTAGPGEQYF. In nucleotides, the CDR3 is TGTGCCATCAAACTGACGGCGGGACCGGGGGAGCAGTACTTC.

This sequence joins TRBV19 and TRBJ1-2; 7 nucleotides agree with TRBD1. Losses at the gene ends were 3 bases for V and 6 bases for J; bases not matched to a gene: 10. This CDR3 contains 15 residues. Germline V lookup: CDR1 LNHDA, CDR2 SQIVND (reference sequence). The CDR3 DNA is TGTGCCAGTAGTATCCCACGGGACAGATCGAATGGCTACACCTTC. It is translated as CASSIPRDRSNGYTF.

The chain couples TRBV10-3 to TRBJ1-1; D is possibly TRBD1 (6 bases). The CDR3 runs 15 residues. Looked up from germline, CDR1 is ENHRY and CDR2 is SYGVKD. V lost 0 bases, J lost 4 bases, and 12 bases lay in between. The CDR3: CAISESGQGTTEAFF. For the CDR3, the DNA is TGTGCCATCAGTGAGTCAGGGCAGGGGACCACTGAAGCTTTCTTT.

About this clone: An end of the junction does not agree with germline; a read error may underlie this. At the DNA level, this CDR3 is encoded by other sequences in the same sample as well. The V call is TRBV28, the J call TRBJ1-6; TRBD1 aligns across 8 bases. Germline CDR1 and CDR2: MDHEN and SYDVKM. The CDR3 extends over 14 amino acids. The CDR3 nucleotides read TGTGCCAGCAGAGGACAGGGTTTCAATTCACCTCTCCACTTT. Its translation: CASRGQGFNSPLHF.

The chain carries TRBV25-1 and TRBJ1-4; maybe TRBD1 (5 bases). The length of the CDR3 is 16 residues. Germline values: CDR1 MGHDK, CDR2 SYGVNS. The V end was cut by 3 bases, the J end by 7 bases, with 18 bases between. The CDR3 here is CASSDPGRGESEKLFF. CDR3 nucleotides: TGTGCCAGCAGTGACCCAGGGAGGGGTGAGAGTGAAAAACTGTTTTTT.

The rearrangement links TRBV9 to TRBJ1-2; D is perhaps TRBD1 (5 bases). This CDR3 region has 15 residues. V was pared by 4 bases and J by 4 bases, with 17 bases between. CDR1 and CDR2 (germline): SGDLS, YYNGEE. CDR3 loop: CASSTTTGFSYGYTF. CDR3 nucleotide sequence: TGTGCCAGCAGCACCACTACAGGCTTCTCCTATGGCTACACCTTC.

The chain couples TRBV9 to TRBJ2-5; tentatively, D is TRBD1 or TRBD2 (5 bases each). V lost 4 bases to trimming and J lost 4 bases, with 20 bases between them. The V gene's germline CDR1 is SGDLS and CDR2 YYNGEE. The CDR3 covers 16 residues. CDR3 bases: TGTGCCAGCAGCCCGAGGGAAGGGGACCTCAGAGAGACCCAGTACTTC. It is translated as CASSPREGDLRETQYF.

The chain is built from TRBV14 and TRBJ1-1; D ambiguous. The V end was cut by 4 bases, the J end by 11 bases, with 20 bases between. CDR1 is SGHDN and CDR2 is FVKESK in the germline V gene. The CDR3 extends over 14 amino acids. The CDR3, as DNA: TGTGCCAGCAGCCCACTAAAAGGGTGGGCTGTGGCTTTCTTT. It specifies CASSPLKGWAVAFF. Supplemented by reference TRBV14 and TRBJ1-1, the full variable domain reads EAGVTQFPSHSVIEKGQTVTLRCDPISGHDNLYWYRRVMGKEIKFLLHFVKESKQDESGMPNNRFLAERTGGTYSTLKVQPAELEDSGVYFCASSPLKGWAVAFFGQGTRLTVV.

This clone appeared a single time. The gene calls are TRBV5-6 and TRBJ1-1; no clear D. V was shortened by 4 bases and J by 5 bases, with 6 bases between the two germline ends. The germline gives CDR1 SGHDT, CDR2 YYEEEE. This CDR3 has 11 amino acids. CDR3 sequence: CASSQRTEAFF. CDR3 in DNA: TGTGCCAGCAGCCAGAGGACTGAAGCTTTCTTT.

This clone was recorded only once. The chain joins TRBV19 to TRBJ2-5; TRBD2 agrees at 7 bases. The germline gives CDR1 LNHDA, CDR2 SQIVND (reference sequence). This CDR3 has 17 residues. After removal of 2 bases from V and 1 base from J, the junction contained 10 bases not matched to a gene. This CDR3 is CASSISRPTGGQETQYF. DNA for the CDR3: TGTGCCAGTAGTATATCCCGTCCGACGGGGGGCCAAGAGACCCAGTACTTC. The full variable domain, its missing parts supplied by reference TRBV19 and TRBJ2-5, is DGGITQSPKYLFRKEGQNVTLSCEQNLNHDAMYWYRQDPGQGLRLIYYSQIVNDFQKGDIAEGYSVSREKKESFPLTVTSAQKNPTAFYLCASSISRPTGGQETQYFGPGTRLLVL.